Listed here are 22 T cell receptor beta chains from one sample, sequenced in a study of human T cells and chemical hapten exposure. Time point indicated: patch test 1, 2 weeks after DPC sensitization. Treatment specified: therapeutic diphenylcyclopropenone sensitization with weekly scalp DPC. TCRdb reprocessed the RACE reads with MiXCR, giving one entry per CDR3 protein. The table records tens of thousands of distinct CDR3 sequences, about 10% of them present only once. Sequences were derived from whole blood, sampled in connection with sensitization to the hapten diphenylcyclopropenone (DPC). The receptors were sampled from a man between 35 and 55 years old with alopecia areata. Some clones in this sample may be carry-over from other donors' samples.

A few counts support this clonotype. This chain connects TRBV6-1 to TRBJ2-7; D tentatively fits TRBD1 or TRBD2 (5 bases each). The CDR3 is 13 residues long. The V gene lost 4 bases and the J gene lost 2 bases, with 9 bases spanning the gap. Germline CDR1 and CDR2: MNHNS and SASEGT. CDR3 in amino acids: CASSVRDAYEQYV. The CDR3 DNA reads TGTGCCAGCAGTGTCCGGGACGCCTACGAGCAGTACGTC.

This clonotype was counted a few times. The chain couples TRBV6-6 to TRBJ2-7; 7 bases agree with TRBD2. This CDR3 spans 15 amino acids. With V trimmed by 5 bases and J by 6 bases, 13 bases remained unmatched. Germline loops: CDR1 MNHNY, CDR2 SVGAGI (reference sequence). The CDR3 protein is CASSRLGRGAGEQYV. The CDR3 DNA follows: TGTGCCAGCAGTCGACTTGGGAGGGGAGCAGGCGAGCAGTACGTC.

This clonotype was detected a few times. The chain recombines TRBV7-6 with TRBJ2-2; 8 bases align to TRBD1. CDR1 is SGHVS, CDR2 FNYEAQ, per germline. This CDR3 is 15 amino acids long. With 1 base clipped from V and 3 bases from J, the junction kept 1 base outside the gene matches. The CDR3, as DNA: TGTGCCAGCAGCTTAGTACAGGGGGACACCGGGGAGCTGTTTTTT. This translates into CASSLVQGDTGELFF.

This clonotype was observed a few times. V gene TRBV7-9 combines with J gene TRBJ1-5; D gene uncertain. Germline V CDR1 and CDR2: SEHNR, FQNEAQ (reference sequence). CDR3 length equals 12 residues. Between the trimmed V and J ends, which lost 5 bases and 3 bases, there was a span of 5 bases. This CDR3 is CASSTDNQPQHF. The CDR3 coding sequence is TGTGCCAGCAGCACTGACAATCAGCCCCAGCATTTT.

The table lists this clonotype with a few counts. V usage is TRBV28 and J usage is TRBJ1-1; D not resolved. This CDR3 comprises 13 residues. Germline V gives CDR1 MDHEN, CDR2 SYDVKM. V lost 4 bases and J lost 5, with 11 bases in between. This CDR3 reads CASSSVTGTEAFF. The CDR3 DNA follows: TGTGCCAGCAGTTCGGTGACGGGAACTGAAGCTTTCTTT.

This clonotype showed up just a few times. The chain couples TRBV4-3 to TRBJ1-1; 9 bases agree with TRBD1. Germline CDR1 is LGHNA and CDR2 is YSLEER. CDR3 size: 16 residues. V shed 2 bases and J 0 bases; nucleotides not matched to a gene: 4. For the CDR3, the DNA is TGCGCCAGCAGCCAACACGGGACAGGGATGAACACTGAAGCTTTCTTT. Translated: CASSQHGTGMNTEAFF.

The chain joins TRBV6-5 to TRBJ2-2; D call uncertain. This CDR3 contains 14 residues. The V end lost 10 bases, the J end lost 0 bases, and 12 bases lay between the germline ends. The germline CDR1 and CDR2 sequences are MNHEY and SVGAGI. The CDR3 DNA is TGTGCCACCCTAGAGTGGGCGAACACCGGGGAGCTGTTTTTT. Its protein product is CATLEWANTGELFF.

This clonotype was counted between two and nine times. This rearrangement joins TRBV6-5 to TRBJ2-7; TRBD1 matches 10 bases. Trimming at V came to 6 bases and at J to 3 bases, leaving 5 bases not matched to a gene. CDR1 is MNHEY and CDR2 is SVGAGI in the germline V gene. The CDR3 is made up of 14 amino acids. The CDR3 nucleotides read TGTGCCAGCAGAAGACAGGGGGCGGTCTACGAGCAGTACTTC. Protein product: CASRRQGAVYEQYF.

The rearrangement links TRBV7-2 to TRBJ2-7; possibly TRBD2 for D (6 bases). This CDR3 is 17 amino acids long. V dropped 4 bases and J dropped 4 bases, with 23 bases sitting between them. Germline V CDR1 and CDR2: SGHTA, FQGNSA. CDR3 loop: CASSYTSGGMPPYEQYV. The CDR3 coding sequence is TGTGCCAGCAGCTACACAAGCGGCGGGATGCCTCCGTACGAGCAGTACGTC.

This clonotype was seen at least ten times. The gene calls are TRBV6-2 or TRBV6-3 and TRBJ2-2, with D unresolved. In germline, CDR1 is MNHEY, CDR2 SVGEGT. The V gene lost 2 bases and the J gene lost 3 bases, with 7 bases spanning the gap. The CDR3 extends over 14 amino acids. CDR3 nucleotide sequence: TGTGCCAGCAGTTACGGAAGATACACCGGGGAGCTGTTTTTT. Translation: CASSYGRYTGELFF.

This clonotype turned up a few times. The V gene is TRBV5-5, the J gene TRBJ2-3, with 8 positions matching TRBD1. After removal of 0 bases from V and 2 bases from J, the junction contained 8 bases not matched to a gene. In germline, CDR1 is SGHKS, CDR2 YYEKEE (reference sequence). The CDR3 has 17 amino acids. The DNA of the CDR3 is TGTGCCAGCAGCTTGGCCCTGACAGGGGTCGTCACAGATACGCAGTATTTT. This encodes CASSLALTGVVTDTQYF.

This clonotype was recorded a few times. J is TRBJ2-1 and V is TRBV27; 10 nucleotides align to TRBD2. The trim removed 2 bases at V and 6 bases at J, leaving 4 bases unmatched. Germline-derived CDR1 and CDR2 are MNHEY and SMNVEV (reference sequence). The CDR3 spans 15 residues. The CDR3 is CASSLEAGGSNEQFF. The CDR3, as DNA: TGTGCCAGCAGTTTAGAAGCGGGAGGGTCCAATGAGCAGTTCTTC.

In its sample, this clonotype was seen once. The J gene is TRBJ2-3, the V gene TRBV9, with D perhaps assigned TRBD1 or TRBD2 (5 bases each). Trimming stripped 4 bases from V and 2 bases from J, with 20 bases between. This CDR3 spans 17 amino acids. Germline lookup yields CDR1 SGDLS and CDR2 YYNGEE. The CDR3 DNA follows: TGTGCCAGCAGCCCCAGGGACCGACCAGGCCACACAGATACGCAGTATTTT. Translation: CASSPRDRPGHTDTQYF.

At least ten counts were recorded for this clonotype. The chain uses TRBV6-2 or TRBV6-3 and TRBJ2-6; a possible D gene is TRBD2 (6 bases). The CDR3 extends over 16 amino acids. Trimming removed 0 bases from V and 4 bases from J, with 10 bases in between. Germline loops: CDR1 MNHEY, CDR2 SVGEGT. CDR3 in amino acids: CASSYSGGSGANVLTF. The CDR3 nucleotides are TGTGCCAGCAGTTACTCCGGGGGTTCGGGGGCCAACGTCCTGACTTTC.

The CDR3 protein is CASRPVWERNQPQHF. For the CDR3, the DNA is TGTGCCAGCAGGCCGGTGTGGGAGCGCAATCAGCCCCAGCATTTT. The rearrangement links TRBV27 to TRBJ1-5, with D uncertain. V gave up 6 bases and J gave up 2 bases, with 14 bases separating them. This CDR3 spans 15 amino acids. Germline CDR1 MNHEY, CDR2 SMNVEV (reference sequence).

DNA of the CDR3: TGTGCCAGTAGTTTCGAAGGCCCTAGGGGCTCTGGGGCCAACGTCCTGACTTTC. Translation gives CASSFEGPRGSGANVLTF. The rearrangement uses TRBV19 and TRBJ2-6; perhaps TRBD1 as D (5 bases). The CDR3 sequence is 18 residues long. With 5 bases removed from V and 0 bases from J, the gap between germline ends came to 17 bases. The V gene's germline CDR1 is LNHDA and CDR2 SQIVND (reference sequence).

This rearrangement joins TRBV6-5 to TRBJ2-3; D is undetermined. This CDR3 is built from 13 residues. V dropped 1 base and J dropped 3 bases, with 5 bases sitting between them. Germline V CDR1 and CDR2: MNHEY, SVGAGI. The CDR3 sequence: CASSYLATDTQYF. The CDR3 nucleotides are TGTGCCAGCAGTTACTTGGCGACAGATACGCAGTATTTT.

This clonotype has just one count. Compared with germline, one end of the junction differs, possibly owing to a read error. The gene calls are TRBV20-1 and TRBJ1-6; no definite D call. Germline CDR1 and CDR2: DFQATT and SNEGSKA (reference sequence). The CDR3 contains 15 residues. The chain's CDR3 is CSARQDGNYNSPLNF. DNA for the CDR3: TGCAGTGCTAGACAGGACGGGAACTATAATTCACCCCTCAACTTT.

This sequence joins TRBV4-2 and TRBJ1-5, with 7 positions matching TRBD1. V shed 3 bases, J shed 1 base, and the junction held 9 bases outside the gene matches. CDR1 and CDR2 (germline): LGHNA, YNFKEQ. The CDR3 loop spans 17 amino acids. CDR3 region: CASSHTGDGGSNQPQHF. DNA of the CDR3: TGTGCCAGCAGCCATACAGGGGACGGGGGAAGCAATCAGCCCCAGCATTTT.

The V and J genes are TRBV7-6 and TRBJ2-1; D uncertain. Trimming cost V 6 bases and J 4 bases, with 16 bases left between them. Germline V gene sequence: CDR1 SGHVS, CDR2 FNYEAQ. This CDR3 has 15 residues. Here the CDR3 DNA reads TGTGCCAGCAGTGTCGACGGAATCTCTTACAATGAGCAGTTCTTC. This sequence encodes CASSVDGISYNEQFF.

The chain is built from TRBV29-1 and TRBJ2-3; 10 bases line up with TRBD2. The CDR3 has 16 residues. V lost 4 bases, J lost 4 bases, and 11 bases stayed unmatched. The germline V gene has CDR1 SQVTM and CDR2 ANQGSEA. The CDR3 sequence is CSVAKTSGRASDTQYF. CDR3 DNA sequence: TGCAGCGTTGCTAAGACCAGCGGGAGGGCCTCAGATACGCAGTATTTT.

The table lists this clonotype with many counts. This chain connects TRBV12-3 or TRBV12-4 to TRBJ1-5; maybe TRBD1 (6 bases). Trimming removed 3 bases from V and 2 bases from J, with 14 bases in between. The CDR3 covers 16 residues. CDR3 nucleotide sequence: TGTGCCAGCAGTTTTTCGTTGAGGGGGGGCAATCAGCCCCAGCATTTT. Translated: CASSFSLRGGNQPQHF.